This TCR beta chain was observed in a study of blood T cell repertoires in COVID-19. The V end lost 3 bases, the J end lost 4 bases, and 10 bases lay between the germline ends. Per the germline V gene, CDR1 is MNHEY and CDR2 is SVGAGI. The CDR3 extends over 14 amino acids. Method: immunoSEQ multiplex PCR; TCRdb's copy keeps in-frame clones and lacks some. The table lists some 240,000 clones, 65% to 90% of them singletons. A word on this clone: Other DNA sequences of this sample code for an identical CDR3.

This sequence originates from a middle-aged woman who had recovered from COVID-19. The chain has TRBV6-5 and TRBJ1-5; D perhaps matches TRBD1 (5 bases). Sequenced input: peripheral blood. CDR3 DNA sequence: TGTGCCAGCAGTTATTCCAGGGCAAATCAGCCCCAGCATTTT. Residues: CASSYSRANQPQHF.